This TCR beta chain was identified during a study of regulatory T cells in long-lasting Graves disease. V lost 3 bases to trimming and J lost 0 bases, with 14 bases between them. The CDR3 contains 15 residues. Germline CDR1 and CDR2: DFQATT and SNEGSKA (reference sequence). Investigators prepared the TCR beta libraries by applying iRepertoire HTBI primers and Arm-PCR of CDR3 regions. Using its own MiXCR run on the multiplex PCR reads, TCRdb lists one record per CDR3 protein. The sample consists of 450,000 to 600,000 distinct CDR3 sequences, about 14% of them appearing once. This clonotype has a count of ten or more. Time point described: newly diagnosed GD, antithyroid drugs for less than 3 months. Construction of the TCR library relied on RNA isolated from PBMCs. Graves' disease diagnosis was established per American Thyroid Association guidelines. The data also belong to a second study, concerning T cells in Graves' hyperthyroidism and ophthalmopathy.

The sample here was peripheral blood mononuclear cells (PBMCs), taken at new diagnosis, from a patient treated with antithyroid drugs. V and J are TRBV20-1 and TRBJ2-5; no firm D call. The clonotype was recovered from a man aged 25-45 years with Graves disease. CDR3 in DNA: TGCAGTGCTAGTGACCCTCAGCGTTACCAAGAGACCCAGTACTTC. This codes for CSASDPQRYQETQYF.